This TCR beta chain is from a study of vaccination and CD4 T cells after COVID-19. Study context: Following dose two, a median approximately 72 days (range 14 to 241) passed before post-vaccine samples were taken.

Germline values: CDR1 SEHNR, CDR2 FQNEAQ (reference sequence). Unmatched junction bases numbered 4, after V lost 5 bases and J lost 1 base. The CDR3 consists of 17 residues. Oncomine TCR Beta short-read sequencing was applied to DNA from cultured CD4+ T cells. Once CD4+ T cells had been cultured, genomic DNA was extracted from them. Via MiXCR, TCRdb re-called the PCR reads, giving one row per CDR3 protein. Of roughly 7,000 distinct CDR3 sequences listed, approximately 35% are singletons. Treatment described: roughly ten-day PBMC culture with coronavirus spike peptide pools or control peptides (ViraFEST assay). Prior to the COVID-19 pandemic (2011-2018), the unexposed donor's CD4+ T cells were collected. Peptide-pool expansion of antigen-specific T cells preceded TCR sequencing in ViraFEST. Fresh replacement IL-2 medium substituted for half the medium on days 3 and 7. Unexposed donors' CD4+ T cells were tested against SARS-CoV-2 S/N and four cold-coronavirus spikes when cell numbers allowed.

With regard to this clonotype: The antigen remains unidentified.

The sequenced sample was CD4+ T cells from blood, cultured in vitro. V gene TRBV7-9 combines with J gene TRBJ2-6; TRBD1 aligns across 11 bases. The source of this sequence is a human donor in good health. CDR3 in DNA: TGTGCCAGCAGCAGAGGACAGGGGGCGTCTGGGGCCAACGTCCTGACTTTC. Translation: CASSRGQGASGANVLTF.